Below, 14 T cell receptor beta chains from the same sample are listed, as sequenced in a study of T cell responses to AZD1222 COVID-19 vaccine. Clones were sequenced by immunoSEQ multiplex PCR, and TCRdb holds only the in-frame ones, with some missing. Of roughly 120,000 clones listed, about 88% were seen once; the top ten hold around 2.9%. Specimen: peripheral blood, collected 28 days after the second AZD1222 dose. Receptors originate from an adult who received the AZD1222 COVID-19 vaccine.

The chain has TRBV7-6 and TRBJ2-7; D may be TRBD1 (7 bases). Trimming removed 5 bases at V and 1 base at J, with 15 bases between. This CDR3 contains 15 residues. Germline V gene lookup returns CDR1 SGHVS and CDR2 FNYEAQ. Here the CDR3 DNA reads TGTGCCAGCAGCCCCAGGACAGGAGGGTCCTACGAGCAGTACTTC. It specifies CASSPRTGGSYEQYF.

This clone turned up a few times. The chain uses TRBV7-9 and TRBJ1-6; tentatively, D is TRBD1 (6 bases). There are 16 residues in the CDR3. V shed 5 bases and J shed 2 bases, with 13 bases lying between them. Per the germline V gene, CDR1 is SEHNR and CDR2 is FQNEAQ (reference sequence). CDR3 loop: CASSPQGAAYNSPLHF. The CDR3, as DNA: TGTGCCAGCAGCCCACAGGGTGCCGCCTATAATTCACCCCTCCACTTT.

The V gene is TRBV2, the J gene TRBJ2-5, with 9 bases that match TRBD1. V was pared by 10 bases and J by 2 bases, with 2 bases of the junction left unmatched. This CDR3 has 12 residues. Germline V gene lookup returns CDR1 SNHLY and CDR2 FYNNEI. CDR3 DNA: TGTGCCACCGGACAGGGGCAAGAGACCCAGTACTTC. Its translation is CATGQGQETQYF. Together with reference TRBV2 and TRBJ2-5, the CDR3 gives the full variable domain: EPEVTQTPSHQVTQMGQEVILRCVPISNHLYFYWYRQILGQKVEFLVSFYNNEISEKSEIFDDQFSVERPDGSNFTLKIRSTKLEDSAMYFCATGQGQETQYFGPGTRLLVL.

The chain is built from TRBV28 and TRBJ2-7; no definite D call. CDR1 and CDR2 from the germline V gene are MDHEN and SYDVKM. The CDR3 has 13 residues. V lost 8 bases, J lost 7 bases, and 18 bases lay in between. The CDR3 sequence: CASRWTALGEQYF. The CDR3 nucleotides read TGTGCCAGCCGCTGGACCGCCCTGGGAGAGCAGTACTTC. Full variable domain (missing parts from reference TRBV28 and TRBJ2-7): DVKVTQSSRYLVKRTGEKVFLECVQDMDHENMFWYRQDPGLGLRLIYFSYDVKMKEKGDIPEGYSVSREKKERFSLILESASTNQTSMYLCASRWTALGEQYFGPGTRLTVT.

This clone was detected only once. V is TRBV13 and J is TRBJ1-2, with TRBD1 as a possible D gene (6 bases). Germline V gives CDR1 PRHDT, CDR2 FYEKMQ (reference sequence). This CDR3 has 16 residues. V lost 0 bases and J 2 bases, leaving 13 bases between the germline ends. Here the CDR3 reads CASSLGSWGANYGYTF. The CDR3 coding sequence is TGTGCCAGCAGCTTAGGGTCTTGGGGGGCCAACTATGGCTACACCTTC. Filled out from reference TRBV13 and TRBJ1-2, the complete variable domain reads AAGVIQSPRHLIKEKRETATLKCYPIPRHDTVYWYQQGPGQDPQFLISFYEKMQSDKGSIPDRFSAQQFSDYHSELNMSSLELGDSALYFCASSLGSWGANYGYTFGSGTRLTVV.

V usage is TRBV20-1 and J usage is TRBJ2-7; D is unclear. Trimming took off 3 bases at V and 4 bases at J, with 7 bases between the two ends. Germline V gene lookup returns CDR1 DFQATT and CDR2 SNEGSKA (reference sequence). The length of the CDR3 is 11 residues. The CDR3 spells CSARALYEQYF. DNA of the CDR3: TGCAGTGCTAGGGCCCTATACGAGCAGTACTTC.

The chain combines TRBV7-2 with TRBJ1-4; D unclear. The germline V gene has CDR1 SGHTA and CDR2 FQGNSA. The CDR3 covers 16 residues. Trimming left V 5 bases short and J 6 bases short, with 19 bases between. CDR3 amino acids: CASSPSGGRVYEKLFF. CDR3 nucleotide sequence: TGTGCCAGCAGCCCAAGCGGAGGGAGGGTTTATGAAAAACTGTTTTTT.

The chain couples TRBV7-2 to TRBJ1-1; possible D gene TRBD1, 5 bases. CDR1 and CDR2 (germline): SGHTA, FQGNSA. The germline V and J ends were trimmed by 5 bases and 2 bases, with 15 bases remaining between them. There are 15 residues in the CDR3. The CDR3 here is CASSKGRGFNTEAFF. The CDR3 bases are TGTGCCAGCAGCAAGGGGAGGGGATTTAACACTGAAGCTTTCTTT.

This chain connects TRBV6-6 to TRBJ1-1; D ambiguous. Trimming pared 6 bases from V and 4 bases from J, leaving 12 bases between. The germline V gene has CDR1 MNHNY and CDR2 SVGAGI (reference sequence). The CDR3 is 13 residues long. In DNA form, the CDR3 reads TGTGCCAGCAGCCCCTCTGCGGGCACTGAAGCTTTCTTT. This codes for CASSPSAGTEAFF.

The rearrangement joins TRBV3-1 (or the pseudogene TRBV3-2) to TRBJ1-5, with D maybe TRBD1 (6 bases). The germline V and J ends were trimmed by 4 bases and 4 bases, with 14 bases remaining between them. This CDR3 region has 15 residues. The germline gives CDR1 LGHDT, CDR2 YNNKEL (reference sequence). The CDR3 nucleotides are TGTGCCAGCAGCCCCTCACGACAGGTTAATCAGCCCCAGCATTTT. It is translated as CASSPSRQVNQPQHF.

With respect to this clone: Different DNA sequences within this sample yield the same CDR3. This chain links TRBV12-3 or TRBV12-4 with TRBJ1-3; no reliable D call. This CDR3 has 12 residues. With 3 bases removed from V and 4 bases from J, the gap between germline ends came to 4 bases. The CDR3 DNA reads TGTGCCAGCAGTTTTTTGGGAAACACCATATATTTT. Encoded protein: CASSFLGNTIYF.

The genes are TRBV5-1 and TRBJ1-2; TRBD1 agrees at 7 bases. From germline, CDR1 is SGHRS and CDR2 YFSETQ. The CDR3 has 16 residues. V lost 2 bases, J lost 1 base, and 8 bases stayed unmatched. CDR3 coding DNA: TGCGCCAGCAGCTTCGGGACAGAGCTTCTTAACTATGGCTACACCTTC. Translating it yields CASSFGTELLNYGYTF.

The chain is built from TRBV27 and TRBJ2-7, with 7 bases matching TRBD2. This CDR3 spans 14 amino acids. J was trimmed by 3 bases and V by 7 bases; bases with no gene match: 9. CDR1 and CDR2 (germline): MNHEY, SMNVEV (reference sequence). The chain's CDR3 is CASTTRAGSYEQYF. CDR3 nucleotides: TGTGCCAGCACCACACGAGCGGGGAGCTACGAGCAGTACTTC.

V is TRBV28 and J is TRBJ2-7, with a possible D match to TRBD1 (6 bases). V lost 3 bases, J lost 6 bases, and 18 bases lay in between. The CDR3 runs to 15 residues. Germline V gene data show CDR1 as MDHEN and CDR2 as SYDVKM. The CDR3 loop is CASSFLSGVLGEQYF. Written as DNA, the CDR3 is TGTGCCAGCAGTTTCTTGTCAGGGGTTCTGGGCGAGCAGTACTTC.